This entry concerns a single TCR beta chain. This clone was seen only a few times. Its antigen specificity is not known. No qualities accompany the bases; no much larger clone lies one base away. This entry is derived from a study of beta chain features in type 1 diabetes (dated by TCRdb to about 2018). The study in broad terms: Patients and healthy donors did not differ in mean age, gender distribution, total cell number or subset yield. Regulatory and stem cell-like memory subsets were obtained from only 8 patients and roughly 8 healthy donors, while naive and central memory subsets were obtained from all 28 donors. A total of around 110,000,000 sorted cells were examined across all samples, and a strong correlation was observed between cell number per subset and RNA yield. The study compared the TCRB repertoires of sorted circulating CD4+ T cell subsets in recently diagnosed type 1 diabetes patients with those in matched healthy donors.

Each donor gave one peripheral blood draw, roughly 0.11 L on average, collected into heparinised tubes. Using a panel that included CD45RO, CCR7, CD25, CD127, CD95 and CD27, naive, central memory, regulatory and stem cell-like memory CD4+ T cells were sorted on a BD FACSAria II. Purity was above 95% for every sorted population. PBMCs were isolated right away by Lymphoprep density gradient centrifugation and were stained directly, without culture. So that batch effects would be minimized, each experiment stained and sorted samples in pairs, pairing one healthy donor with one patient. Study-level results and caveats: At VDJ recombination sites, patients with type 1 diabetes made fewer insertions and deleted more nucleotides, a pattern implying thymic rearrangement abnormalities. Shorter templates might be favored by PCR, yet because patient and control samples were amplified and corrected together, any such skew would affect both groups equally. Naive, central memory and regulatory TCRB repertoires appeared more similar among patients than among healthy donors. HLA sub-analyses involved small numbers of individuals, so any influence of HLA type on TCRB rearrangement remained unresolved. Sequencing cDNA rather than genomic DNA could over-represent highly expressing activated cells, although activation and CD3 levels did not differ between groups. In all four CD4+ subsets, TCRB CDR3 length was moderately but significantly shorter in type 1 diabetes patients.

All of the isolated RNA was reverse transcribed with the High Capacity cDNA Reverse Transcription Kit, so expressed TCRB transcripts were sequenced. Deep immunoSEQ sequencing was performed on naive, central memory and regulatory T cell samples, with an average of roughly 3.6 million total reads per sample. Sorted cells were lysed in RLT buffer, and RNA was extracted using DNase-treated RNeasy Micro or Mini kits according to cell number. To prevent cross-contamination, each cell subset was processed individually, whereas patient and healthy donor samples were processed jointly. Using the immunoSEQ multiplex PCR, TCRB sequences were amplified from cDNA into 87-bp fragments spanning the CDR3 region. Sequencing of the amplicons was performed on the Illumina HiSeq platform. The original methods were these. PCR bias was computationally corrected using synthetic template baselines, reads within Hamming distance 2 were collapsed, and singletons that could not be merged were discarded. Reads were aligned against IMGT to assign V, D and J genes, CDR3 length and insertions or deletions at six rearrangement sites. Clonotype counts were normalized to sorted cell number within each subset before computing true diversity and Gini coefficients with the tcR R package. The overlap coefficient, calculated on TCRB nucleotide sequences, was used to measure repertoire sharing. Out-of-frame TCRB sequences from naive cells were analyzed as a proxy for the pre-selection repertoire. TCRdb took this table from immuneACCESS and kept in-frame rearrangements with V and J called. Such tables lack part of the clones; where checked against another copy, unresolved V genes explain under half of the gap, and the rest is unexplained. V, J and clone size reflect that table, while D and trimming were determined from the DNA. The sample table holds 450,000 to 550,000 clones, of which over 25% were seen once. The ten largest clones capture about 0.06% of the sample.

The CDR3 has 15 amino acids, counting the end cysteine and phenylalanine. Only the CDR3 part of the read is kept: 45 bases, read in frame from the first base. V has 1 base trimmed and J has 7 bases trimmed; junction bases matching no gene number 9. Via the germline V gene (reference sequence), CDR1 is LNHNV and CDR2 YYDKDF. Here the chain combines TRBV15 and TRBJ1-2, and 7 bases in between align with TRBD1. The sequence was obtained from a man between 18 and 35 years old in good health. The sample consisted of naive CD4+ T cells from blood. The meaning of the sample's cell subset or site label: true naive CD4+ T cells. The CDR3 region reads CATSRATGIVGGYTF. The bases are TGTGCCACCAGCAGAGCGACAGGGATAGTTGGTGGCTACACCTTC. Supplemented by the reference TRBV15 and TRBJ1-2 proteins around the CDR3, the complete variable domain is DAMVIQNPRYQVTQFGKPVTLSCSQTLNHNVMYWYQQKSSQAPKLLFHYYDKDFNNEADTPDNFQSRRPNTSFCFLDIRSPGLGDTAMYLCATSRATGIVGGYTFGSGTRLTVV.